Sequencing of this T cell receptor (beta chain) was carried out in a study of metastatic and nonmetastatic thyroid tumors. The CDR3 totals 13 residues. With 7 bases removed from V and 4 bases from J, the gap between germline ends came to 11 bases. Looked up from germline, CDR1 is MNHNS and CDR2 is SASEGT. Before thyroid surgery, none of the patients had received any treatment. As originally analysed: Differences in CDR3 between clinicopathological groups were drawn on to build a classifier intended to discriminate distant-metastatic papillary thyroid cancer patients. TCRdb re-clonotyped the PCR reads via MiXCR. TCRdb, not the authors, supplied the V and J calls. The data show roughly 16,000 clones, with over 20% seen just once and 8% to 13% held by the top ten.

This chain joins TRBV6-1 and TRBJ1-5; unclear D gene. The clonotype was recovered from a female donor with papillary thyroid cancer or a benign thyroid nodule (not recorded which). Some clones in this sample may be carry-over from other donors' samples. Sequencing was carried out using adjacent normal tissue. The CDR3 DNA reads TGTGCCAGCACAGACACTCCTAATCAGCCCCAGCATTTT. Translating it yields CASTDTPNQPQHF.